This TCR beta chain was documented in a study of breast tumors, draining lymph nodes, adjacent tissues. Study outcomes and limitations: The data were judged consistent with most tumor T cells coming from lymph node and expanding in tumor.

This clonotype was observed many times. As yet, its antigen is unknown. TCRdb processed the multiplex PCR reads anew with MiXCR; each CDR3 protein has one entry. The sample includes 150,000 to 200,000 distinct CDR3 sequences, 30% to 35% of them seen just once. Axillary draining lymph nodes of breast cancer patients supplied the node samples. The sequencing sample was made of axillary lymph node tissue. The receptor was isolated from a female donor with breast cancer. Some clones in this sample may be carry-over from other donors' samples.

CDR3 sequence: CASSLTELPSNEQFF. In DNA form, the CDR3 reads TGTGCCAGCAGCTTAACAGAACTCCCCTCCAATGAGCAGTTCTTC. The genes are TRBV7-3 and TRBJ2-1; no firm D call. Germline V CDR1 and CDR2: SGHTA, FQGTGA. The V gene lost 0 bases and the J gene lost 6 bases, with 12 bases spanning the gap. The CDR3 consists of 15 residues.